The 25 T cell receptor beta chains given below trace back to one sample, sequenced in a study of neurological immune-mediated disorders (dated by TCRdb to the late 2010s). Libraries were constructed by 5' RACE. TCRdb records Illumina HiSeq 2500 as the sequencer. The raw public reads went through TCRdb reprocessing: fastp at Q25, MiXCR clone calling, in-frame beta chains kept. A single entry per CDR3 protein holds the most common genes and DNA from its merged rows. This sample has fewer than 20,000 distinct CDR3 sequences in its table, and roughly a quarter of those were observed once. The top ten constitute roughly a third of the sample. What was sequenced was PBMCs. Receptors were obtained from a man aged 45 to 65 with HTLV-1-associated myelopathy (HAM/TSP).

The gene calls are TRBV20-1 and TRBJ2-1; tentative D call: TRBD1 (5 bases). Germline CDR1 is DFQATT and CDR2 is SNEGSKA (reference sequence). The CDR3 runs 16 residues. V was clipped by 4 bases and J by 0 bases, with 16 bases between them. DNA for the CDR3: TGCAGTGCTACACCCGCAGGGTCGAGCTCCTACAATGAGCAGTTCTTC. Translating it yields CSATPAGSSSYNEQFF.

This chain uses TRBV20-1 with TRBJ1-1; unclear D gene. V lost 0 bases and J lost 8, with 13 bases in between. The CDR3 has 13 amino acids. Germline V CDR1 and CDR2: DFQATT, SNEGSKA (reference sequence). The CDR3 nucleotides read TGCAGTGCTAGAGATGTTCAAACGGTAGAAGCTTTCTTT. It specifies CSARDVQTVEAFF.

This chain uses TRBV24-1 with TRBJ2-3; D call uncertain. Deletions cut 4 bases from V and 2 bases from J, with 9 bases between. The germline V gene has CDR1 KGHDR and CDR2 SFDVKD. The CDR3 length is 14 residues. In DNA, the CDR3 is TGTGCCACCAGTGACGCTGCCTTCACAGATACGCAGTATTTT. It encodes CATSDAAFTDTQYF.

The CDR3: CASSPALAGNTDTQYF. The CDR3, as DNA: TGCGCCAGCAGCCCCGCTCTAGCGGGCAACACAGATACGCAGTATTTT. This chain connects TRBV5-1 to TRBJ2-3; 8 nucleotides align to TRBD2. V was clipped by 4 bases and J by 2 bases; unmatched bases: 9. Germline V gene sequence: CDR1 SGHRS, CDR2 YFSETQ. The CDR3 totals 16 residues.

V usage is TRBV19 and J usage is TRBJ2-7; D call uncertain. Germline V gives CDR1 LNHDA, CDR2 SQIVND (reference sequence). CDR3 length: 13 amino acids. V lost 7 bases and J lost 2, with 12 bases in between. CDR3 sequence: CASKPSQAYEQYF. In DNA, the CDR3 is TGTGCCAGTAAACCCTCGCAAGCCTACGAGCAGTACTTC.

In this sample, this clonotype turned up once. The CDR3 DNA reads TGTGCCAGCAGCTTGTCCCGAGATACGCAGTATTTT. It is translated as CASSLSRDTQYF. The rearrangement joins TRBV5-5 to TRBJ2-3; no clear D gene. The CDR3 is made up of 12 amino acids. Germline-derived CDR1 and CDR2 are SGHKS and YYEKEE (reference sequence). V was cut by 1 base and J by 5 bases, with 5 bases left in between.

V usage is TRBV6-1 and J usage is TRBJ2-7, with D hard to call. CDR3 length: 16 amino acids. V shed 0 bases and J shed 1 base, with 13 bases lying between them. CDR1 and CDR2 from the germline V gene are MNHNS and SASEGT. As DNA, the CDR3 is TGTGCCAGCAGTGAAGCGCTTACGCCAGTTTCCTACGAGCAGTACTTC. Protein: CASSEALTPVSYEQYF.

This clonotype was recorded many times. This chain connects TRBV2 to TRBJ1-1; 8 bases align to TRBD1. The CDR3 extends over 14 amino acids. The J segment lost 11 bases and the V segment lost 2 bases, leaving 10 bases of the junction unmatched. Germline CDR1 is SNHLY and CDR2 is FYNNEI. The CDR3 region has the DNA TGTGCCAGCAGTGAAAAGGGGGAGACAGGGGAGGCTTTCTTT. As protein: CASSEKGETGEAFF.

The CDR3 DNA is TGTGCCAGCAGCTCAGAACGCAGATCGGGCAGGTGGATTTCCTACGAGCAGTACTTC. Translation gives CASSSERRSGRWISYEQYF. V usage is TRBV7-9 and J usage is TRBJ2-7, with D unresolved. Trimming stripped 4 bases from V and 1 base from J, with 26 bases between. CDR1 is SEHNR, CDR2 FQNEAQ, per germline (reference sequence). CDR3 size: 19 residues.

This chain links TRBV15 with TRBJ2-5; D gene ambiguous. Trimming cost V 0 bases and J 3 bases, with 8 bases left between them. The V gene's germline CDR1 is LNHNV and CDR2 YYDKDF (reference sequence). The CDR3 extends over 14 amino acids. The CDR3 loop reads CATSRDLREETQYF. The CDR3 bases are TGTGCCACCAGCAGAGACCTAAGGGAAGAGACCCAGTACTTC.

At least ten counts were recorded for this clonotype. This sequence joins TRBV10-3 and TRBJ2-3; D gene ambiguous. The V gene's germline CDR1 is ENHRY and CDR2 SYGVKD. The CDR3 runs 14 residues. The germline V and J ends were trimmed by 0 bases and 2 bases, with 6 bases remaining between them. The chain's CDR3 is CAISESALTDTQYF. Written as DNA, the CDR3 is TGTGCCATCAGTGAGTCGGCCCTCACAGATACGCAGTATTTT.

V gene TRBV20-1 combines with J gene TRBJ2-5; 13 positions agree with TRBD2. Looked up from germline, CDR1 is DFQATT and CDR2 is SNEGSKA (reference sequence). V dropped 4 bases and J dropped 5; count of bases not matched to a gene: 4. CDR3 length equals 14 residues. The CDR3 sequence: CSATTSGGFETQYF. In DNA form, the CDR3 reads TGCAGTGCTACGACTAGCGGGGGGTTCGAGACCCAGTACTTC.

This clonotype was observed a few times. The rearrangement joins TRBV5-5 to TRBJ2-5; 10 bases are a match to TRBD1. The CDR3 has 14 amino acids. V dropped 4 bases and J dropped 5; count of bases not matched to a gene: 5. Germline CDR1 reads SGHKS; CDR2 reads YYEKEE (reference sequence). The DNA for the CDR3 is TGTGCCAGCAGCCCGGGACAGGGGTTGGAGACCCAGTACTTC. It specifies CASSPGQGLETQYF.

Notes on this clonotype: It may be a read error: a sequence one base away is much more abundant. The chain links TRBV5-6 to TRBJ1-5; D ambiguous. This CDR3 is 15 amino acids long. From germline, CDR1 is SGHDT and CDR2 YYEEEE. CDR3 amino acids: CANSLGWGSGQPQHF. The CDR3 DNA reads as TGTGCCAACAGCCTGGGTTGGGGATCAGGACAGCCCCAGCATTTT.

The CDR3 sequence is CASSSPTNRGNEKLFF. DNA of the CDR3: TGTGCCAGCAGTTCCCCGACGAACAGGGGTAATGAAAAACTGTTTTTT. The gene calls are TRBV6-6 and TRBJ1-4; 7 bases align to TRBD1. This CDR3 is 16 amino acids long. V trimming: 4 bases; J trimming: 4 bases; junction bases outside the gene matches: 9. Germline CDR1 MNHNY, CDR2 SVGAGI (reference sequence).

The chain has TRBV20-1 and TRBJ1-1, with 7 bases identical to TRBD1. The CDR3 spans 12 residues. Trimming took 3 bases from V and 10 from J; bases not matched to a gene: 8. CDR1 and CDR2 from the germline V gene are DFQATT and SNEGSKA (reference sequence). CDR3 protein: CSASRRGSGAFF. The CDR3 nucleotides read TGCAGTGCTAGTCGCAGGGGGTCTGGAGCTTTCTTT.

CDR3 bases: TGCGCCAGCAGCTTGGATTTGTCAGACTATGGCTACACCTTC. Encoded protein: CASSLDLSDYGYTF. The chain links TRBV5-1 to TRBJ1-2; D not resolved. Germline V lookup: CDR1 SGHRS, CDR2 YFSETQ. V gave up 0 bases and J gave up 3 bases, with 9 bases separating them. This CDR3 comprises 14 residues.

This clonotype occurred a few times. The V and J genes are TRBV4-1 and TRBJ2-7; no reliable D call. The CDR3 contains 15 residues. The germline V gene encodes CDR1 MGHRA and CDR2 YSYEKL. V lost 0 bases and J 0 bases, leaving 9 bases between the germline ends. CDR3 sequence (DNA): TGCGCCAGCAGCCAAGATCGAGGTAGCTCCTACGAGCAGTACTTC. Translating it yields CASSQDRGSSYEQYF.

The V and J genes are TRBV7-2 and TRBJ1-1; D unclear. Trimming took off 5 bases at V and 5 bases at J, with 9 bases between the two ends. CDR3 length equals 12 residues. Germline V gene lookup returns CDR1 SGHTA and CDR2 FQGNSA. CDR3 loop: CASSVAGTEAFF. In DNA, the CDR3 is TGTGCCAGCAGCGTTGCCGGGACTGAAGCTTTCTTT. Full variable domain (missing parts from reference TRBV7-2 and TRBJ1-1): GAGVSQSPSNKVTEKGKDVELRCDPISGHTALYWYRQSLGQGLEFLIYFQGNSAPDKSGLPSDRFSAERTGGSVSTLTIQRTQQEDSAVYLCASSVAGTEAFFGQGTRLTVV.

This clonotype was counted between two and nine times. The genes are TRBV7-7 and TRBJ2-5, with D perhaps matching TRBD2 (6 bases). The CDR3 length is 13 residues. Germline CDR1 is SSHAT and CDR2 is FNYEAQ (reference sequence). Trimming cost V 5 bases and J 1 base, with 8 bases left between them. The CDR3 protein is CASSGGSQETQYF. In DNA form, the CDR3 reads TGTGCCAGCAGCGGGGGGTCCCAAGAGACCCAGTACTTC.

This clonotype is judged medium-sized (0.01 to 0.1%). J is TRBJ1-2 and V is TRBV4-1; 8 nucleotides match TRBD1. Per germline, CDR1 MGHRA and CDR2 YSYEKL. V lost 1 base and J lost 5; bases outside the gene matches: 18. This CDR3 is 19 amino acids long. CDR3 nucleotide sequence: TGCGCCAGCAGCCAAGCCGAACGATATCCCAGGGGGCTAGGGTATGGCTACACCTTC. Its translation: CASSQAERYPRGLGYGYTF.

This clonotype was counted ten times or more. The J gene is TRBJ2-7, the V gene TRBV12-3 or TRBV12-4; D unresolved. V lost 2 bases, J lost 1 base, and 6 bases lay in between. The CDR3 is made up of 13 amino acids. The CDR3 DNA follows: TGTGCCAGCAGTTTACGTAGGTCCTACGAGCAGTACTTC. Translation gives CASSLRRSYEQYF.

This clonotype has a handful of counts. The CDR3, as DNA: TGTGCCAGCAGTCCCCGGGATAAGACCCAGTACTTC. Its translation: CASSPRDKTQYF. The chain combines TRBV6-2 or TRBV6-3 with TRBJ2-5, with D possibly matching TRBD2 (5 bases). The germline CDR1 and CDR2 sequences are MNHEY and SVGEGT. This CDR3 spans 12 amino acids. V lost 5 bases to trimming and J lost 6 bases, with 10 bases between them.

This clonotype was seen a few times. Here the CDR3 DNA reads TGTGCCAGCAGCCTAGGGGGGACAAACTCCTACGAGCAGTACTTC. As protein: CASSLGGTNSYEQYF. The V and J genes are TRBV7-2 and TRBJ2-7, with D perhaps assigned TRBD1 or TRBD2 (6 bases each). The CDR3 sequence is 15 residues long. From germline, CDR1 is SGHTA and CDR2 FQGNSA. Trimming removed 5 bases at V and 0 bases at J, with 14 bases between.

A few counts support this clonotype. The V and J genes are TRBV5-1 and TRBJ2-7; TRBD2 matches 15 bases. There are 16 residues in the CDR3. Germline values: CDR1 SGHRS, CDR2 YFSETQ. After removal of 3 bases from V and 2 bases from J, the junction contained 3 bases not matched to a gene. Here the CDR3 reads CASSSGLAGGPYEQYF. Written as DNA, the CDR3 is TGCGCCAGCAGCTCCGGACTAGCGGGGGGGCCCTACGAGCAGTACTTC.